These 27 T cell receptor beta chains share one sample of origin, sequenced in a study of cytomegalovirus exposure and HLA in healthy donors. Assay used: immunoSEQ multiplex PCR; TCRdb lists only in-frame clones, some missing. The data show roughly 63,000 clones, around 90% seen once. Sequenced input: PBMCs. These receptors all come from a young woman in good health and CMV-seronegative.

The chain uses TRBV5-1 and TRBJ2-5, with 7 bases matching TRBD1. The CDR3 totals 14 residues. Germline V CDR1 and CDR2: SGHRS, YFSETQ. With 3 bases clipped from V and 2 bases from J, the junction kept 4 bases outside the gene matches. In DNA form, the CDR3 reads TGCGCCAGCAGCTATGGGACAGCTCAAGAGACCCAGTACTTC. Translation: CASSYGTAQETQYF.

The rearrangement joins TRBV7-2 to TRBJ1-1, with a possible D match to TRBD1 (5 bases). CDR3 length: 14 amino acids. Germline CDR1 and CDR2: SGHTA and FQGNSA. The V end was cut by 5 bases, the J end by 1 base, with 11 bases between. Here the CDR3 reads CASSPGGENTEAFF. The DNA for the CDR3 is TGTGCCAGCAGCCCAGGAGGGGAGAACACTGAAGCTTTCTTT.

This clone was found once. The chain couples TRBV7-8 to TRBJ2-3; D ambiguous. From germline, CDR1 is SGHVS and CDR2 FQNEAQ. V was pared by 4 bases and J by 4 bases, with 12 bases between. The length of the CDR3 is 14 residues. CDR3 DNA: TGTGCCAGCAGCTGGGCCCAACCGGCAGATACGCAGTATTTT. It codes for CASSWAQPADTQYF.

This rearrangement joins TRBV11-1 to TRBJ1-1, with TRBD1 matching over 7 bases. Germline values: CDR1 SGHAT, CDR2 FQDESV (reference sequence). V dropped 3 bases and J dropped 1; count of bases not matched to a gene: 5. The CDR3 is 15 residues long. CDR3 coding DNA: TGTGCCAGCAGCTTCGTTCGACAGGGGAACACTGAAGCTTTCTTT. It yields the protein CASSFVRQGNTEAFF.

The V call is TRBV11-2, the J call TRBJ2-3, with 15 bases fitting TRBD2. Unmatched junction bases numbered 2, after V lost 5 bases and J lost 2 bases. The CDR3 is 16 residues long. Germline-derived CDR1 and CDR2 are SGHAT and FQNNGV. CDR3 in DNA: TGTGCCAGCAGCGGGACTAGCGGGGGGCCCACAGATACGCAGTATTTT. It encodes CASSGTSGGPTDTQYF.

V usage is TRBV6-1 and J usage is TRBJ2-7; 7 positions match TRBD2. Per the germline V gene, CDR1 is MNHNS and CDR2 is SASEGT. Trimming at V came to 7 bases and at J to 1 base, leaving 7 bases not matched to a gene. The CDR3 spans 14 residues. CDR3 sequence: CASKAGGGSYEQYF. CDR3 nucleotides: TGTGCCAGCAAGGCGGGCGGGGGATCCTACGAGCAGTACTTC.

The V gene is TRBV10-2, the J gene TRBJ1-1; maybe TRBD1 (6 bases). V was cut by 2 bases and J by 3 bases, with 10 bases left in between. CDR1 and CDR2 (germline): WSHSY, SAAADI. The CDR3 runs 14 residues. CDR3 loop: CASSEDQGYTEAFF. The CDR3 DNA sequence: TGCGCCAGCAGTGAGGATCAGGGGTACACTGAAGCTTTCTTT.

The CDR3 loop reads CASSLDSTGNQPQHF. Here the CDR3 DNA reads TGTGCCAGCAGCTTAGATAGCACGGGTAATCAGCCCCAGCATTTT. This chain connects TRBV11-2 to TRBJ1-5, with D unclear. Germline values: CDR1 SGHAT, CDR2 FQNNGV. With 0 bases removed from V and 4 bases from J, the gap between germline ends came to 10 bases. CDR3 size: 15 residues.

The chain couples TRBV5-1 to TRBJ1-1; D uncertain. V was shortened by 4 bases and J by 5 bases, with 15 bases between the two germline ends. The CDR3 totals 14 residues. Germline CDR1 SGHRS, CDR2 YFSETQ. In DNA, the CDR3 is TGCGCCAGCAGCCCTGCAGGAAGAGGGACTGAAGCTTTCTTT. It yields the protein CASSPAGRGTEAFF.

Comments on this clone: The junction departs from germline at one end; a sequencing error may be responsible. V and J are TRBV6-5 and TRBJ1-2; 7 bases map to TRBD1. The CDR3 runs 12 residues. CDR1 is MNHEY and CDR2 is SVGAGI in the germline V gene. In nucleotides, the CDR3 is TGTGCCAGCAGTTATGGGGACAGACCCTGCGCCTTC. Its translation is CASSYGDRPCAF.

This clone has only one observation. CDR3 bases: TGTGCCAGCTCACCACCGGGACAGGGGACCACCGGGGAGCTGTTTTTT. Its translation is CASSPPGQGTTGELFF. The gene calls are TRBV18 and TRBJ2-2; 10 nucleotides agree with TRBD1. The CDR3 contains 16 residues. Germline CDR1 and CDR2: KGHSH and LQKENI. With V trimmed by 0 bases and J by 4 bases, 2 bases remained unmatched.

The chain recombines TRBV5-1 with TRBJ2-7; D possibly corresponds to TRBD2 (5 bases). The CDR3 covers 14 residues. The V gene lost 5 bases and the J gene lost 0 bases, with 12 bases spanning the gap. Germline V gene lookup returns CDR1 SGHRS and CDR2 YFSETQ. CDR3: CASRPGGGSYEQYF. CDR3 nucleotide sequence: TGCGCCAGCAGACCTGGAGGTGGCTCCTACGAGCAGTACTTC.

This chain connects TRBV5-1 to TRBJ1-1; TRBD1 might be the D (6 bases). Trimming stripped 4 bases from V and 7 bases from J, with 17 bases between. The germline V gene has CDR1 SGHRS and CDR2 YFSETQ. The CDR3 consists of 14 residues. The CDR3 DNA reads as TGCGCCAGCAGCCCTGGGTGGGGGGGCGATGAAGCTTTCTTT. As protein: CASSPGWGGDEAFF.

The rearrangement joins TRBV28 to TRBJ1-1; D not resolved. Trimming removed 6 bases at V and 0 bases at J, with 8 bases between. The germline V gene has CDR1 MDHEN and CDR2 SYDVKM. The CDR3 length is 13 residues. CDR3 DNA sequence: TGTGCCAGCAGGTGGGCTATGAACACTGAAGCTTTCTTT. It specifies CASRWAMNTEAFF.

The J gene is TRBJ1-2, the V gene TRBV19, with D tentatively TRBD1 (6 bases). The CDR3 totals 15 residues. Trimming left V 6 bases short and J 4 bases short, with 18 bases between. The V gene's germline CDR1 is LNHDA and CDR2 SQIVND (reference sequence). The CDR3 bases are TGTGCCAGTAGCAAGAAACAGGGAGCTGGCTATGGCTACACCTTC. This sequence encodes CASSKKQGAGYGYTF.

The V and J genes are TRBV7-9 and TRBJ2-5, with 7 bases identical to TRBD1. From germline, CDR1 is SEHNR and CDR2 FQNEAQ (reference sequence). V was pared by 5 bases and J by 4 bases, with 7 bases of the junction left unmatched. The CDR3 totals 14 residues. The CDR3 DNA follows: TGTGCCAGCAGCATCACAGGGGTGGCAGAGACCCAGTACTTC. It specifies CASSITGVAETQYF.

The V gene is TRBV29-1, the J gene TRBJ2-4, with a weak D call TRBD2 (5 bases). This CDR3 has 13 amino acids. Germline CDR1 reads SQVTM; CDR2 reads ANQGSEA. Deletions cut 7 bases from V and 6 bases from J, with 16 bases between. The CDR3 loop reads CSATRPGRNIQYF. The DNA of the CDR3 is TGCAGCGCTACAAGACCGGGGAGAAACATTCAGTACTTC.

In nucleotides, the CDR3 is TGTGCCAGCAGTTTTATGTCCCCCGGGAGGAACGGCCCCTACAATGAGCAGTTCTTC. Its protein product is CASSFMSPGRNGPYNEQFF. J is TRBJ2-1 and V is TRBV27, with 7 bases that match TRBD2. The CDR3 length is 19 residues. Germline V gene lookup returns CDR1 MNHEY and CDR2 SMNVEV (reference sequence). Losses at the gene ends were 3 bases for V and 2 bases for J; bases not matched to a gene: 16.

The rearrangement uses TRBV7-9 and TRBJ2-5, with D uncertain. CDR1 SEHNR and CDR2 FQNEAQ come from the germline V gene (reference sequence). V was pared by 5 bases and J by 7 bases, with 20 bases between. The CDR3 covers 15 residues. The CDR3 bases are TGTGCCAGCAGCGAAGACCGGTCTCCCAGAGGGACCCAGTACTTC. This sequence encodes CASSEDRSPRGTQYF.

The CDR3: CASSQQTSGREQYF. CDR3 nucleotide sequence: TGCGCCAGCAGCCAACAGACTAGCGGGCGGGAGCAGTACTTC. The chain links TRBV4-1 to TRBJ2-7; 10 nucleotides align to TRBD2. Germline CDR1 is MGHRA and CDR2 is YSYEKL. The trim removed 2 bases at V and 7 bases at J, leaving 5 bases unmatched. This CDR3 spans 14 amino acids.

J is TRBJ1-1 and V is TRBV11-2; D is unclear. Germline V gene sequence: CDR1 SGHAT, CDR2 FQNNGV. The CDR3 is 14 residues long. Trimming took 5 bases from V and 7 from J, leaving 17 bases between them. The CDR3 here is CASSLRGAGSEAFF. The CDR3 DNA is TGTGCCAGCAGCCTTCGGGGAGCGGGTAGTGAAGCTTTCTTT.

The chain recombines TRBV7-8 with TRBJ1-1, with TRBD1 identical over 9 bases. Unmatched junction bases numbered 15, after V lost 5 bases and J lost 5 bases. The CDR3 sequence is 17 residues long. Germline V lookup: CDR1 SGHVS, CDR2 FQNEAQ. The CDR3 spells CASSELKAGTGFTEAFF. The CDR3 DNA is TGTGCCAGCAGCGAGTTAAAGGCCGGGACAGGGTTTACTGAAGCTTTCTTT.

The sample holds a few counts of this clone. J is TRBJ1-5 and V is TRBV4-1; no firm D call. Looked up from germline, CDR1 is MGHRA and CDR2 is YSYEKL. Trimming took 4 bases from V and 7 from J, leaving 11 bases between them. The CDR3 has 13 amino acids. The CDR3 here is CASSLIGYQPQHF. DNA of the CDR3: TGCGCCAGCAGCCTTATCGGGTACCAGCCCCAGCATTTT.

The gene calls are TRBV7-2 and TRBJ2-5; 8 bases fit TRBD2. CDR1 is SGHTA and CDR2 is FQGNSA in the germline V gene. V lost 0 bases, J lost 7 bases, and 10 bases stayed unmatched. The CDR3 has 16 amino acids. The CDR3 nucleotides read TGTGCCAGCAGCTTAGCGGGACTAGGGGGGGGTGGGACCCAGTACTTC. Protein: CASSLAGLGGGGTQYF.

The gene calls are TRBV7-8 and TRBJ2-7, with 12 positions matching TRBD2. J was trimmed by 2 bases and V by 0 bases; bases with no gene match: 5. The length of the CDR3 is 17 residues. From germline, CDR1 is SGHVS and CDR2 FQNEAQ. This chain's CDR3 is CASSLARLAGVAYEQYF. CDR3 nucleotide sequence: TGTGCCAGCAGCTTAGCGCGACTAGCGGGAGTAGCCTACGAGCAGTACTTC.

This chain links TRBV28 with TRBJ2-3; 11 nucleotides align to TRBD1. The CDR3 totals 15 residues. Germline V gives CDR1 MDHEN, CDR2 SYDVKM. V shed 7 bases, J shed 7 bases, and the junction held 10 bases outside the gene matches. The CDR3 sequence: CASISSGQGANTQYF. The CDR3 DNA follows: TGTGCCAGCATCTCCTCTGGACAGGGGGCGAATACGCAGTATTTT.

The DNA for the CDR3 is TGTGCCAGCAGTCAGATGGAACAGGGCTATTCACCCCTCCACTTT. Translating it yields CASSQMEQGYSPLHF. This rearrangement joins TRBV6-5 to TRBJ1-6; D may be TRBD1 (6 bases). Per germline, CDR1 MNHEY and CDR2 SVGAGI. This CDR3 region has 15 residues. The ends were cut back, 5 bases at V and 8 bases at J, with 16 bases in the middle.